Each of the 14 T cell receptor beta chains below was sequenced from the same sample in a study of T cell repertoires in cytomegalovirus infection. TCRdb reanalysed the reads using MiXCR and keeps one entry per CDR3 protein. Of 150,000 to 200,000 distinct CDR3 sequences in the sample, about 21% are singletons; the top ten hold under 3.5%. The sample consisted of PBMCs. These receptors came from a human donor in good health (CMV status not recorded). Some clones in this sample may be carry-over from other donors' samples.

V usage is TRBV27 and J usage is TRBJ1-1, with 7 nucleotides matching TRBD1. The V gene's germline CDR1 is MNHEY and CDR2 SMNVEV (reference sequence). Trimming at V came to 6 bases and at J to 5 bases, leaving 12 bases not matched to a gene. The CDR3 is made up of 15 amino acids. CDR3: CASSNSPTGRTEAFF. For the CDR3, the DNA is TGTGCCAGCAGCAATTCACCGACAGGGAGAACTGAAGCTTTCTTT.

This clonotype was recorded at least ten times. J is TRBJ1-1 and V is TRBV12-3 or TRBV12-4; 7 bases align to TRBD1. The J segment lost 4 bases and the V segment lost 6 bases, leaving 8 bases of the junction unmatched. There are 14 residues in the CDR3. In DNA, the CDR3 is TGTGCCAGCAGGAGGTCAGGGGGACTCACTGAAGCTTTCTTT. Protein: CASRRSGGLTEAFF.

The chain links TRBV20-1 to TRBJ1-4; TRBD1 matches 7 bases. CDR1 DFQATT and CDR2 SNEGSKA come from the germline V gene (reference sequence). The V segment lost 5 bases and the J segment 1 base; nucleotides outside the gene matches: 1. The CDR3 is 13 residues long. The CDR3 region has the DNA TGCAGTGCTCCAGGGGGAACTAATGAAAAACTGTTTTTT. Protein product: CSAPGGTNEKLFF.

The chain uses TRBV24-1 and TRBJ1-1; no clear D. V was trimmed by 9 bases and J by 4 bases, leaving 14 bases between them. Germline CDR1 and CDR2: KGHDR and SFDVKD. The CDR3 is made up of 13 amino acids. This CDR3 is CATSVASGTEAFF. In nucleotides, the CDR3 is TGTGCCACCTCAGTGGCGTCGGGCACTGAAGCTTTCTTT.

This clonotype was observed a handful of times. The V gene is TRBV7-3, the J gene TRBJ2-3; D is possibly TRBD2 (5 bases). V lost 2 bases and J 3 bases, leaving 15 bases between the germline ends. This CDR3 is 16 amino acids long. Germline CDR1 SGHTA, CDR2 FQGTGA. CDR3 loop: CASSLYRREGTDTQYF. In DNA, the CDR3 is TGTGCCAGCAGCTTATATCGGCGCGAGGGAACAGATACGCAGTATTTT.

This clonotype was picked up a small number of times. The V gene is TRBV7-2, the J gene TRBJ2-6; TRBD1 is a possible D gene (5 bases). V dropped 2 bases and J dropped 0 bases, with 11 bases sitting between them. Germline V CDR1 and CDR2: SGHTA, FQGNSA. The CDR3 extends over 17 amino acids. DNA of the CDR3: TGTGCCAGCAGCTTACGATTCAGGGTCTCTGGGGCCAACGTCCTGACTTTC. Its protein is CASSLRFRVSGANVLTF.

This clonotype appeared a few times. CDR3 amino acids: CASSHSGQGETQYF. The CDR3 bases are TGTGCCAGCAGCCACTCGGGACAGGGGGAGACCCAGTACTTC. The chain is built from TRBV7-9 and TRBJ2-5; 10 bases agree with TRBD1. CDR1 is SEHNR, CDR2 FQNEAQ, per germline (reference sequence). The CDR3 sequence is 14 residues long. Trimming removed 5 bases from V and 5 bases from J; junction bases left unmatched: 5.

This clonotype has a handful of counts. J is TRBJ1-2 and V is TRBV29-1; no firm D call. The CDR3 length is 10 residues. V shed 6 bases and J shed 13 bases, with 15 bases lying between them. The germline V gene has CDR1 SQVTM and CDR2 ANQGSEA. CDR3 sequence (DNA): TGCAGCGTCCTCACACCCACACCCACCTTC. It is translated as CSVLTPTPTF.

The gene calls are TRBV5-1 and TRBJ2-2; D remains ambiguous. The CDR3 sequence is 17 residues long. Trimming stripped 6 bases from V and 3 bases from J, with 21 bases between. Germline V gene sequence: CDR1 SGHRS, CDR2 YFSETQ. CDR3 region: CASKLPGLRSDTGELFF. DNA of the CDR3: TGCGCCAGCAAACTTCCCGGGCTTCGAAGCGACACCGGGGAGCTGTTTTTT. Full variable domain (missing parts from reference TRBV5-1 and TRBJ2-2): KAGVTQTPRYLIKTRGQQVTLSCSPISGHRSVSWYQQTPGQGLQFLFEYFSETQRNKGNFPGRFSGRQFSNSRSEMNVSTLELGDSALYLCASKLPGLRSDTGELFFGEGSRLTVL.

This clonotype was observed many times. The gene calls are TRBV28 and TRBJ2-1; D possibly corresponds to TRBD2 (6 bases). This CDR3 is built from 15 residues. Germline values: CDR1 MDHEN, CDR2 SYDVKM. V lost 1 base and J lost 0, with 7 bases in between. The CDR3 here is CASSLLGLSYNEQFF. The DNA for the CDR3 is TGTGCCAGCAGTTTATTGGGACTCTCCTACAATGAGCAGTTCTTC.

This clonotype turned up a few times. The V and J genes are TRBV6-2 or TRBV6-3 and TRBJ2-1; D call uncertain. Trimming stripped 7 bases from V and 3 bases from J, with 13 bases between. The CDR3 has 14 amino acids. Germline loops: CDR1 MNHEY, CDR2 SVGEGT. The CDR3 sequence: CASTNPINYNEQFF. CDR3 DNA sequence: TGTGCCAGCACAAACCCAATAAACTACAATGAGCAGTTCTTC.

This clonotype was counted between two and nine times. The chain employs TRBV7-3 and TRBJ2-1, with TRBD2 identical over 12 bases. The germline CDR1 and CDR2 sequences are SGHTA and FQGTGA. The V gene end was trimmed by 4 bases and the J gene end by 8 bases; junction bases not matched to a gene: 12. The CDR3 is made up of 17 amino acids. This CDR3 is CASSSSQTSGSPHEQFF. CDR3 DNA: TGTGCCAGCAGCTCTTCTCAGACTAGCGGGAGTCCCCATGAGCAGTTCTTC.

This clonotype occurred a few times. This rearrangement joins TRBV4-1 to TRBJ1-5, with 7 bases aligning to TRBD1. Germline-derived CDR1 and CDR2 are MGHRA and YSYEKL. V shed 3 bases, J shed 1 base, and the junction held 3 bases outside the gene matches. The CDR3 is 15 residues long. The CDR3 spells CASSQGQTSNQPQHF. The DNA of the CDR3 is TGCGCCAGCAGCCAGGGACAGACCAGCAATCAGCCCCAGCATTTT.

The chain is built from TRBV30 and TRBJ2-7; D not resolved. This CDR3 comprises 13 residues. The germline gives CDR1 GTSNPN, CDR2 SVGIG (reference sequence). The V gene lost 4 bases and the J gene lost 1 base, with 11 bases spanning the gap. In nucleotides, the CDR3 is TGTGCCTGGACTCGGATCGGATCCTACGAGCAGTACTTC. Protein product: CAWTRIGSYEQYF.